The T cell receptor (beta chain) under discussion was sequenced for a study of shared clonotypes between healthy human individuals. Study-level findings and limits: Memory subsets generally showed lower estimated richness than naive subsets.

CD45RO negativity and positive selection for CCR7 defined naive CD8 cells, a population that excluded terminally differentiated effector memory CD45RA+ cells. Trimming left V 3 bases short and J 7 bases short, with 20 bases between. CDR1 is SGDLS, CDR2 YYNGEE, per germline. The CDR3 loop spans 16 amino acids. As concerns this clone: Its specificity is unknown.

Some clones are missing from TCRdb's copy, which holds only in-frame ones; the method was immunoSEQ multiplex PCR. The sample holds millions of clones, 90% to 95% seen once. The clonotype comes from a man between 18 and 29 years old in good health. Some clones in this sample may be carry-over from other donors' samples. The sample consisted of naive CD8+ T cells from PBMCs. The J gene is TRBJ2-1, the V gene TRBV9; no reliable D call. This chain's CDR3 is CASSEKTKLLRNEQFF. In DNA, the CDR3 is TGTGCCAGCAGCGAGAAAACCAAGCTTCTTAGGAATGAGCAGTTCTTC. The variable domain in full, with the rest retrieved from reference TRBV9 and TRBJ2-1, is DSGVTQTPKHLITATGQRVTLRCSPRSGDLSVYWYQQSLDQGLQFLIQYYNGEERAKGNILERFSAQQFPDLHSELNLSSLELGDSALYFCASSEKTKLLRNEQFFGPGTRLTVL.